The next 27 T cell receptor beta chains were all read from a single sample in a study of response to subunit inactivated influenza vaccine. TCRdb re-analysed the RT-PCR reads in MiXCR, keeping a single row per CDR3 protein. Here the sample spans about half a million distinct CDR3 sequences, approximately 7.6% being singletons. Specimen: PBMCs from blood, collected around 2 years after vaccination. All receptors come from a man in his fifties or sixties who received an inactivated influenza vaccine.

The rearrangement joins TRBV4-1 to TRBJ2-4; 7 bases are shared with TRBD2. Per the germline V gene, CDR1 is MGHRA and CDR2 is YSYEKL. The CDR3 runs to 17 residues. Trimming at V came to 1 base and at J to 7 bases, leaving 13 bases not matched to a gene. The CDR3 loop reads CASSQVNLGFGGNIQYF. Here the CDR3 DNA reads TGCGCCAGCAGCCAAGTCAATTTGGGGTTCGGGGGGAACATTCAGTACTTC.

This chain joins TRBV5-5 and TRBJ2-1, with no clear D. There are 13 residues in the CDR3. Germline V gene lookup returns CDR1 SGHKS and CDR2 YYEKEE (reference sequence). V lost 5 bases to trimming and J lost 3 bases, with 9 bases between them. CDR3 in DNA: TGTGCCAGCAGTGGACCGAACTACAATGAGCAGTTCTTC. Translating gives CASSGPNYNEQFF.

This clonotype was recorded at least ten times. The chain carries TRBV28 and TRBJ1-1; a weak D match, TRBD1 (5 bases). CDR3 length: 14 residues. Trimming removed 3 bases at V and 4 bases at J, with 12 bases between. Germline CDR1 reads MDHEN; CDR2 reads SYDVKM. The CDR3: CASSLEGMPTEAFF. Here the CDR3 DNA reads TGTGCCAGCAGTTTGGAGGGGATGCCCACTGAAGCTTTCTTT. Combining the CDR3 with reference TRBV28 and TRBJ1-1 gives the whole variable domain DVKVTQSSRYLVKRTGEKVFLECVQDMDHENMFWYRQDPGLGLRLIYFSYDVKMKEKGDIPEGYSVSREKKERFSLILESASTNQTSMYLCASSLEGMPTEAFFGQGTRLTVV.

This clonotype has only a few counts. This chain joins TRBV5-5 and TRBJ1-3; TRBD1 might be the D (5 bases). This CDR3 is 14 amino acids long. Trimming cost V 5 bases and J 4 bases, with 13 bases left between them. CDR1 is SGHKS, CDR2 YYEKEE, per germline (reference sequence). The chain's CDR3 is CASSSQGYGNTIYF. The CDR3 DNA reads as TGTGCCAGCAGTTCTCAGGGCTACGGAAACACCATATATTTT.

This clonotype came up many times. The gene calls are TRBV12-3 or TRBV12-4 and TRBJ1-1; the D is unclear. CDR3 length: 14 amino acids. V lost 5 bases and J lost 1, with 11 bases in between. The CDR3 DNA sequence: TGTGCCAGCAGTCCTTTAATCGGGAACACTGAAGCTTTCTTT. This encodes CASSPLIGNTEAFF.

This clonotype was found a few times. CDR3 in DNA: TGTGCCAGCAGACCCGCAGGGACCGCCAAAAACATTCAGTACTTC. Amino acids: CASRPAGTAKNIQYF. The rearrangement uses TRBV6-2 or TRBV6-3 and TRBJ2-4, with D perhaps given as TRBD1 or TRBD2 (5 bases each). From germline, CDR1 is MNHEY and CDR2 SVGEGT. CDR3 length: 15 amino acids. V gave up 6 bases and J gave up 1 base, with 13 bases separating them.

This clonotype was counted ten times or more. The CDR3 DNA reads TGTGCCATCAGTGCCGGACAGGGGGCTGGAACCGGGGAGCTGTTTTTT. As protein: CAISAGQGAGTGELFF. This chain connects TRBV10-3 to TRBJ2-2; 11 bases are shared with TRBD1. V gave up 4 bases and J gave up 5 bases; unmatched junction bases: 6. Per germline, CDR1 ENHRY and CDR2 SYGVKD. The CDR3 runs 16 residues.

This clonotype was seen more than once but under ten times. The rearrangement uses TRBV6-1 and TRBJ2-6; a possible D gene is TRBD1 (6 bases). Trimming left V 6 bases short and J 1 base short, with 13 bases between. Germline values: CDR1 MNHNS, CDR2 SASEGT. The CDR3 has 16 amino acids. CDR3: CASRGTLLSGANVLTF. CDR3 bases: TGTGCCAGCAGGGGGACACTTCTATCTGGGGCCAACGTCCTGACTTTC.

Many counts were recorded for this clonotype. This sequence joins TRBV5-1 and TRBJ2-1; no definite D call. V lost 4 bases, J lost 6 bases, and 8 bases lay in between. The CDR3 consists of 12 residues. CDR1 and CDR2 from the germline V gene are SGHRS and YFSETQ. DNA of the CDR3: TGCGCCAGCAGCCCACAATTCAATGAGCAGTTCTTC. Translating gives CASSPQFNEQFF.

The table lists this clonotype with a few counts. The V call is TRBV29-1, the J call TRBJ2-7; 8 bases agree with TRBD1. The ends lost 1 base at V and 2 bases at J; junction bases unmatched: 7. The CDR3 consists of 15 residues. Germline V gene sequence: CDR1 SQVTM, CDR2 ANQGSEA. CDR3 sequence (DNA): TGCAGCGTTGAAGTCTCGGGACAGGAACCCTACGAGCAGTACTTC. This sequence encodes CSVEVSGQEPYEQYF.

The gene calls are TRBV29-1 and TRBJ2-1, with D tentatively TRBD2 (5 bases). Per the germline V gene, CDR1 is SQVTM and CDR2 is ANQGSEA. With 6 bases removed from V and 2 bases from J, the gap between germline ends came to 14 bases. The CDR3 is made up of 14 amino acids. The CDR3 loop is CSVIGGGTYNEQFF. CDR3 sequence (DNA): TGCAGCGTCATTGGCGGAGGAACCTACAATGAGCAGTTCTTC.

CDR3 in DNA: TGTGCCAGCAGACCCTCCCTAGCGGGGCCCCACAATGAGCAGTTCTTC. It is translated as CASRPSLAGPHNEQFF. This chain links TRBV11-2 with TRBJ2-1, with TRBD2 identical over 9 bases. J was trimmed by 5 bases and V by 6 bases; bases with no gene match: 11. This CDR3 spans 16 amino acids. Looked up from germline, CDR1 is SGHAT and CDR2 is FQNNGV.

The chain employs TRBV10-3 and TRBJ2-7; D is unclear. Germline-derived CDR1 and CDR2 are ENHRY and SYGVKD. The V end lost 7 bases, the J end lost 3 bases, and 4 bases lay between the germline ends. This CDR3 contains 10 residues. This CDR3 is CAITVYEQYF. The DNA for the CDR3 is TGTGCCATCACGGTCTACGAGCAGTACTTC.

In this sample, this clonotype turned up many times. V is TRBV12-3 or TRBV12-4 and J is TRBJ2-4, with D unresolved. V was clipped by 3 bases and J by 0 bases, with 9 bases between them. The CDR3 is 15 amino acids. CDR3 residues: CASSLPDLAKNIQYF. The CDR3 DNA reads TGTGCCAGCAGTTTGCCCGACCTAGCCAAAAACATTCAGTACTTC.

The chain uses TRBV29-1 and TRBJ2-7; no firm D call. Trimming left V 5 bases short and J 0 bases short, with 11 bases between. This CDR3 spans 13 amino acids. CDR1 SQVTM and CDR2 ANQGSEA come from the germline V gene. The CDR3 loop is CSVPGRSSYEQYF. The CDR3 DNA reads TGCAGCGTTCCCGGACGGAGCTCCTACGAGCAGTACTTC.

Ten or more counts support this clonotype. The rearrangement joins TRBV7-2 to TRBJ1-1, with D uncertain. V was cut by 5 bases and J by 11 bases, with 12 bases left in between. Per germline, CDR1 SGHTA and CDR2 FQGNSA. The CDR3 runs to 11 residues. The CDR3 bases are TGTGCCAGCAGCCTGTCAACGGAGGCTTTCTTT. It codes for CASSLSTEAFF.

This clonotype was detected ten times or more. V and J are TRBV11-2 and TRBJ2-7; 9 bases align to TRBD1. The length of the CDR3 is 17 residues. J gave up 6 bases and V 2 bases, and 14 bases lay outside the gene matches. CDR1 is SGHAT and CDR2 is FQNNGV in the germline V gene. Written as DNA, the CDR3 is TGTGCCAGCAGCTTATTGTCCGGGACAGGGAGGAGAGGCGAGCAGTACTTC. This codes for CASSLLSGTGRRGEQYF.

This clonotype was counted only a few times. This sequence joins TRBV4-2 and TRBJ1-2; D is ambiguous. CDR3 size: 15 residues. Trimming shortened V by 0 bases and J by 0 bases, and 8 bases separated the two germline ends. The germline CDR1 and CDR2 sequences are LGHNA and YNFKEQ. The CDR3 DNA follows: TGTGCCAGCAGCCAAGACCAGGCCTCTAACTATGGCTACACCTTC. Encoded protein: CASSQDQASNYGYTF.

The V and J genes are TRBV11-2 and TRBJ2-5; no definite D call. V was trimmed by 5 bases and J by 1 base, leaving 14 bases between them. CDR3 length: 15 amino acids. Germline V lookup: CDR1 SGHAT, CDR2 FQNNGV. As DNA, the CDR3 is TGTGCCAGCAGCCGGTCGACGGCAGGCCAAGAGACCCAGTACTTC. Translated, it gives CASSRSTAGQETQYF.

This clonotype was counted between two and nine times. Since no conserved phenylalanine or tryptophan closes the CDR3, a read error is the likely cause. The genes are TRBV7-9 and TRBJ2-2; D gene ambiguous. V lost 5 bases and J 8 bases, leaving 6 bases between the germline ends. This CDR3 has 11 residues. Germline V lookup: CDR1 SEHNR, CDR2 FQNEAQ (reference sequence). CDR3 DNA: TGTGCCAGCAGCAGACGGGGGGAGCTGTTTCTT. Translating it yields CASSRRGELFL.

The CDR3 DNA sequence: TGTGCCAGTAGTGCCACGGGACTAGCGGGGGATAATGAGCAGTTCTTC. It is translated as CASSATGLAGDNEQFF. The rearrangement joins TRBV19 to TRBJ2-1; TRBD2 matches at 14 bases. The germline gives CDR1 LNHDA, CDR2 SQIVND (reference sequence). The V and J ends lost 5 bases and 7 bases, in that order; junction bases with no gene match: 7. This CDR3 has 16 amino acids.

This clonotype was picked up a small number of times. The chain uses TRBV7-8 and TRBJ2-3, with D perhaps matching TRBD2 (6 bases). V lost 5 bases and J 0 bases, leaving 18 bases between the germline ends. Looked up from germline, CDR1 is SGHVS and CDR2 is FQNEAQ. The CDR3 consists of 17 residues. The CDR3 sequence: CASSPPRLVGSTDTQYF. The CDR3, as DNA: TGTGCCAGCAGCCCCCCCAGACTAGTAGGGAGCACAGATACGCAGTATTTT. Drawing the rest from reference TRBV7-8 and TRBJ2-3, the complete variable domain is GAGVSQSPRYKVAKRGQDVALRCDPISGHVSLFWYQQALGQGPEFLTYFQNEAQLDKSGLPSDRFFAERPEGSVSTLKIQRTQQEDSAVYLCASSPPRLVGSTDTQYFGPGTRLTVL.

The V and J genes are TRBV9 and TRBJ2-7; perhaps TRBD1 as D (5 bases). Germline V gene sequence: CDR1 SGDLS, CDR2 YYNGEE. Deletions cut 2 bases from V and 2 bases from J, with 11 bases between. This CDR3 is built from 14 residues. The DNA for the CDR3 is TGTGCCAGCAGCGTGACAGCTGGCCCCTACGAGCAGTACTTC. Translating gives CASSVTAGPYEQYF.

This clonotype was counted ten times or more. J is TRBJ1-3 and V is TRBV15, with 8 bases that match TRBD1. The J segment lost 1 base and the V segment lost 5 bases, leaving 7 bases of the junction unmatched. The CDR3 covers 16 residues. CDR1 LNHNV and CDR2 YYDKDF come from the germline V gene (reference sequence). The CDR3 loop reads CATSLGDRGSGNTIYF. As DNA, the CDR3 is TGTGCCACCAGCTTGGGAGACAGGGGTTCTGGAAACACCATATATTTT. Looking up the rest from reference TRBV15 and TRBJ1-3 gives the full variable domain: DAMVIQNPRYQVTQFGKPVTLSCSQTLNHNVMYWYQQKSSQAPKLLFHYYDKDFNNEADTPDNFQSRRPNTSFCFLDIRSPGLGDTAMYLCATSLGDRGSGNTIYFGEGSWLTVV.

This clonotype has a handful of counts. V and J are TRBV7-2 and TRBJ2-1; 7 bases map to TRBD2. The V gene's germline CDR1 is SGHTA and CDR2 FQGNSA. The CDR3 runs 15 residues. V shed 5 bases, J shed 6 bases, and the junction held 10 bases outside the gene matches. The DNA for the CDR3 is TGTGCCAGCAGCCAGGGACTACCCGGGGCCAATGAGCAGTTCTTC. Translated, it gives CASSQGLPGANEQFF.

This chain joins TRBV6-2 or TRBV6-3 and TRBJ2-1; TRBD2 matches 13 bases. The CDR3 is 18 residues long. From germline, CDR1 is MNHEY and CDR2 SVGEGT. The V gene end was trimmed by 2 bases and the J gene end by 5 bases; junction bases not matched to a gene: 9. This chain's CDR3 is CASSYPELAGGPNNEQFF. CDR3 DNA sequence: TGTGCCAGCAGTTACCCTGAACTAGCGGGAGGGCCCAACAATGAGCAGTTCTTC.

This clonotype was observed a few times. The chain's CDR3 is CASSQGQNEKLFF. As DNA, the CDR3 is TGTGCCAGCAGCCAGGGGCAAAACGAAAAACTGTTTTTT. The rearrangement joins TRBV7-6 to TRBJ1-4; maybe TRBD1 (6 bases). Looked up from germline, CDR1 is SGHVS and CDR2 is FNYEAQ. V dropped 5 bases and J dropped 8 bases, with 12 bases sitting between them. The CDR3 totals 13 residues.